The rows below give T cell receptor beta chains drawn from one sample of a study of cytomegalovirus exposure and HLA in healthy donors. Libraries were prepared by immunoSEQ multiplex PCR; TCRdb keeps only in-frame clonotypes and omits some of them. The sample carries 110,000 or so clones, 70% to 90% recorded once. The sequenced sample was PBMCs. These receptors all come from a woman between 18 and 29 years old in good health and CMV-seropositive. CDR3s include the opening cysteine and the closing phenylalanine or tryptophan. A D gene is named only where the DNA matches it firmly. Some rows mark clone size as missing; the rest say once, few, many or name a class of expanded clone.

- - TRBJ2-6 TRBV5-4 TGTGCCAGCAGCTTGATCGGGAGCTCTGGGGCCAACGTCCTGACTTTC CASSLIGSSGANVLTF
- - TRBJ1-2 TRBV13 TGTGCCAGCAGCTTAACCTCGGCGGGGACGGATGGCTACACCTTC CASSLTSAGTDGYTF
- - TRBJ2-3 TRBV9 TGTGCCAGCAGCGTAGGGCAGGGTCTGGTCACAGATACGCAGTATTTT CASSVGQGLVTDTQYF
TRBD1 - TRBJ2-7 TRBV10-3 TGTGCCACGACCTCCGGGACAGGCGACGAGCAGTACTTC CATTSGTGDEQYF
TRBD1 once TRBJ1-5 TRBV6-1 TGTGCCAGCAACCCATGGACAGGGCGGCAGCCCCAGCATTTT CASNPWTGRQPQHF
- - TRBJ2-3 TRBV12-5 TGTGCTAGTGGGGAACAGGGAGATACGCAGTATTTT CASGEQGDTQYF
- once TRBJ1-4 TRBV29-1 TGCAGCGTTGATCCAGGGGATGGTGAAAAACTGTTTTTT CSVDPGDGEKLFF
- - TRBJ1-5 TRBV5-6 TGTGCCAGCAGCGAAGCACCTAGTCAGCCCCAGCATTTT CASSEAPSQPQHF
- - TRBJ2-4 TRBV18 TGTGCCAGCTCACTAGTGCGGGCCAAAAACATTCAGTACTTC CASSLVRAKNIQYF
TRBD1 - TRBJ2-7 TRBV11-3 TGTGCCAGCAGCTTAGATCAGGACAGGGGATCTCGGGGCGAGCAGTACTTC CASSLDQDRGSRGEQYF
TRBD1 many TRBJ1-5 TRBV4-2 TGTGCCAGCAGCCAAGAATGGGACAGGGTCAATCAGCCCCAGCATTTT CASSQEWDRVNQPQHF
- - TRBJ2-1 TRBV5-6 TGTGCCAGCAGCCGCAGGGATGGGAATGAGCAGTTCTTC CASSRRDGNEQFF
- - TRBJ2-5 TRBV28 TGTGCCAGCACTACTTCAGAGACCCAGTACTTC CASTTSETQYF
TRBD1 - TRBJ1-2 TRBV10-3 TGTGCCATCAGTGAAGGACAGGGAAGAAACTATGGCTACACCTTC CAISEGQGRNYGYTF
TRBD1 - TRBJ2-4 TRBV5-1 TGCGCCAGCAGCTTGGAGGGGGCCATTCAGTACTTC CASSLEGAIQYF
TRBD1 once TRBJ2-2 TRBV7-9 TGTGCCAGCAGCTCCTCGCGGACAGGGGCCTACACCGGGGAGCTGTTTTTT CASSSSRTGAYTGELFF
TRBD2 - TRBJ2-3 TRBV14 TGTGCCAGCAGCCAAGGCTACGGGGGGGGCTGGGCAGATACGCAGTATTTT CASSQGYGGGWADTQYF
- - TRBJ2-7 TRBV5-1 TGCGCCAGCAGCTTGTCCTCGGGCGAGCAGTACTTC CASSLSSGEQYF
- - TRBJ1-1 TRBV29-1 TGCAGCGTTGAACGGGTTTTCGACACTGAAGCTTTCTTT CSVERVFDTEAFF
TRBD2 few TRBJ2-1 TRBV18 TGTGCCAGCTCACCACGAAATAGCGGGAGGGGTTACAATGAGCAGTTCTTC CASSPRNSGRGYNEQFF
- once TRBJ2-2 TRBV7-6 TGTGCCAGCAGCCTTGACCCGGGACAGAACACCGGGGAGCTGTTTTTT CASSLDPGQNTGELFF
- few TRBJ1-6 TRBV7-9 TGTGCCAGCAGCTCGGGCTCCTATAATTCACCCCTCCACTTT CASSSGSYNSPLHF
- - TRBJ2-1 TRBV7-6 TGTGCCAGCAGCTTACAGGGGAGTACGGATGAGCAGTTCTTC CASSLQGSTDEQFF
- - TRBJ1-1 TRBV5-4 TGTGCCAGCAGCTTTTATCAGGGGAACACTGAAGCTTTCTTT CASSFYQGNTEAFF
TRBD1 - TRBJ2-1 TRBV9 TGTGCCAGCAGCGTAGGGACAGGGGGCCACAATGAGCAGTTCTTC CASSVGTGGHNEQFF
TRBD2 - TRBJ2-1 TRBV7-9 TGTGCCAGCAGCTTACCGGGACTAGCAGGCTATGAGCAGTTCTTC CASSLPGLAGYEQFF
TRBD2 - TRBJ2-1 TRBV5-4 TGTGCCAGCAGCTTGGGTAGCGGGAGTGTCGGTAGGAATGAGCAGTTCTTC CASSLGSGSVGRNEQFF
TRBD1 few TRBJ1-5 TRBV5-1 TGCGCCAGCAGCACTACAGGGGGCGATCAGCCCCAGCATTTT CASSTTGGDQPQHF
TRBD2 - TRBJ2-7 TRBV25-1 TGTGCCAGCAGTGGGGACTACTACGAGCAGTACTTC CASSGDYYEQYF
TRBD2 - TRBJ2-7 TRBV6-4 TGTGCCAGCAGCCCGGGAGGGTTGGCCTACGAGCAGTACTTC CASSPGGLAYEQYF
- - TRBJ1-2 TRBV29-1 TGCAGCGTTCGATCCGGGATTAACTATGGCTACACCTTC CSVRSGINYGYTF
- - TRBJ2-7 TRBV7-2 TGTGCCAGCAGCTCAGGACGCGGGGCCGAGCAGTACTTC CASSSGRGAEQYF
TRBD1 few TRBJ1-2 TRBV28 TGTGCCAGCAGTTCACGGGCAGGGGGTTCTCGTGGCTACACCTTC CASSSRAGGSRGYTF
- - TRBJ1-5 TRBV15 TGTGCCACCAGCAGCGAAATAGGGGTGAGTCAGCCCCAGCATTTT CATSSEIGVSQPQHF
TRBD2 - TRBJ2-7 TRBV9 TGTGCCAGCAGCGTCTGGGGGGAGGGCGAGCAGTACTTC CASSVWGEGEQYF
TRBD2 once TRBJ2-7 TRBV27 TGTGCCAGCCGTGCTAGCGGGAGTGCCGAGCAGTACTTC CASRASGSAEQYF
- - TRBJ1-6 TRBV27 TGTGCCAGCTCCGTGGGGAGCTCCTATAATTCACCCCTCCACTTT CASSVGSSYNSPLHF
- - TRBJ2-1 TRBV28 TGTGCCAGCAGTTTACTCGTTTACAATGAGCAGTTCTTC CASSLLVYNEQFF
TRBD1 - TRBJ1-1 TRBV2 TGTGCCCGAACAACAGGGGGCGGGAACACTGAAGCTTTCTTT CARTTGGGNTEAFF
TRBD1 - TRBJ2-1 TRBV27 TGTGCCAGCAGTCTACGACAGGGTTATTCGAATGAGCAGTTCTTC CASSLRQGYSNEQFF
- - TRBJ1-1 TRBV7-3 TGTGCCAGCAGCTTAAGTGCGGGGTGGAACACTGAAGCTTTCTTT CASSLSAGWNTEAFF
- - TRBJ1-2 TRBV2 TGTGCCAGCTACCCGCGGGAACGCTATGGCTACACCTTC CASYPRERYGYTF
- - TRBJ2-5 TRBV6-1 TGTGCCAGCAGTGAACAGGGACAAGAGACCCAGTACTTC CASSEQGQETQYF
- - TRBJ1-5 TRBV6-1 TGTGCCAGCACGCGAGGGAATCAGCCCCAGCATTTT CASTRGNQPQHF
- - TRBJ2-1 TRBV7-3 TGTGCCAGCAGCTTGGCGGGGGCCTTCTACAATGAGCAGTTCTTC CASSLAGAFYNEQFF
- once TRBJ2-1 TRBV7-2 TGTGCCAGCGGCCGAAGAGGGTACAATGAGCAGTTCTTC CASGRRGYNEQFF
- - TRBJ1-2 TRBV5-4 TGTGCCAGCAGCTTGTTAGGCGGGAAAAGGGTTGGCTACACCTTC CASSLLGGKRVGYTF
- - TRBJ2-1 TRBV21-1 TGTGCCAGCAGCAAGCGCCAGGGGCGAAATGAGCAGTTCTTC CASSKRQGRNEQFF
TRBD1 - TRBJ2-1 TRBV11-1 TGTGCCAGCAGCCCCGGACAGGGGAGGCGGAATGAGCAGTTCTTC CASSPGQGRRNEQFF
TRBD1 once TRBJ2-5 TRBV5-1 TGCGCCAGCAGCCTCGGACAGGGGGCCAGGGAGACCCAGTACTTC CASSLGQGARETQYF
TRBD1 - TRBJ1-5 TRBV12-5 TGTGCTAGTGGTTTGGCCATGTGGACAGGAAACAATCAGCCCCAGCATTTT CASGLAMWTGNNQPQHF
- - TRBJ1-1 TRBV5-8 TGTGCCAGCAGCTCGATTCGAATGCAGGGCCTGTACACTGAAGCTTTCTTT CASSSIRMQGLYTEAFF
TRBD1 few TRBJ1-6 TRBV6-6 TGTGCCAGCAGAAGGGACAGTAATTCACCCCTCCACTTT CASRRDSNSPLHF